One and the same sample provided the 7 T cell receptor beta chains below, sequenced in a study of shared clonotypes between healthy human individuals. Repertoires were generated with immunoSEQ multiplex PCR, while TCRdb's copy carries only in-frame clones and drops some. Among about 1,500,000 clones listed, around 95% were seen once. The source material was naive CD4+ T cells sorted from blood. Described subset: CD45RA+ positively selected. The receptor set was obtained from a young man in good health.

The V and J genes are TRBV15 and TRBJ2-3; no definite D call. The V gene lost 0 bases and the J gene lost 6 bases, with 4 bases spanning the gap. The CDR3 runs 12 residues. Germline V gene lookup returns CDR1 LNHNV and CDR2 YYDKDF (reference sequence). As DNA, the CDR3 is TGTGCCACCAGCAGAGATTTTGATACGCAGTATTTT. Translation: CATSRDFDTQYF.

This rearrangement joins TRBV4-3 to TRBJ2-5; 7 bases agree with TRBD2. V lost 3 bases and J lost 2; bases outside the gene matches: 3. Per germline, CDR1 LGHNA and CDR2 YSLEER. The CDR3 covers 14 residues. The CDR3: CASSQPGLQETQYF. The CDR3 nucleotides are TGCGCCAGCAGCCAGCCGGGACTACAAGAGACCCAGTACTTC.

The rearrangement links TRBV28 to TRBJ2-5, with D perhaps given as TRBD1 or TRBD2 (7 bases each). CDR1 MDHEN and CDR2 SYDVKM come from the germline V gene. Trimming pared 6 bases from V and 1 base from J, leaving 21 bases between. There are 17 residues in the CDR3. DNA for the CDR3: TGTGCCAGCAGCCTCAGGGGAGGGACAGCCCTCCAAGAGACCCAGTACTTC. Translating it yields CASSLRGGTALQETQYF. Variable domain in full (rest from reference TRBV28 and TRBJ2-5): DVKVTQSSRYLVKRTGEKVFLECVQDMDHENMFWYRQDPGLGLRLIYFSYDVKMKEKGDIPEGYSVSREKKERFSLILESASTNQTSMYLCASSLRGGTALQETQYFGPGTRLLVL.

This clone was seen once. V usage is TRBV5-6 and J usage is TRBJ1-3; a weak D match, TRBD1 (5 bases). The CDR3 is made up of 14 amino acids. Trimming removed 4 bases at V and 2 bases at J, with 10 bases between. CDR1 is SGHDT, CDR2 YYEEEE, per germline. CDR3 sequence (DNA): TGTGCCAGCAGCCGGTCAGGGACTGGAAACACCATATATTTT. Translated: CASSRSGTGNTIYF.

This clone appeared a single time. The rearrangement uses TRBV7-3 and TRBJ2-3; 7 positions agree with TRBD2. Germline lookup yields CDR1 SGHTA and CDR2 FQGTGA. V trimming: 4 bases; J trimming: 3 bases; junction bases outside the gene matches: 7. The CDR3 has 15 residues. CDR3 residues: CASSWGGASTDTQYF. The CDR3 region has the DNA TGTGCCAGCAGCTGGGGGGGAGCGTCGACAGATACGCAGTATTTT.

This chain uses TRBV5-8 with TRBJ1-2; a weak D match, TRBD1 (5 bases). CDR3 size: 14 residues. CDR1 and CDR2 (germline): SGHTS, YDEGEE. Trimming stripped 1 base from V and 4 bases from J, with 11 bases between. CDR3 loop: CASSLTNRPYGYTF. The CDR3 DNA follows: TGTGCCAGCAGCTTGACGAACAGGCCCTATGGCTACACCTTC. The entire variable domain, with the rest obtained from reference TRBV5-8 and TRBJ1-2, is as follows: EAGVTQSPTHLIKTRGQQATLRCSPISGHTSVYWYQQALGLGLQFLLWYDEGEERNRGNFPPRFSGRQFPNYSSELNVNALELEDSALYLCASSLTNRPYGYTFGSGTRLTVV.

In DNA form, the CDR3 reads TGTGCCAGCAGCCCGGGACGGAACTCTGGAAACACCATATATTTT. It encodes CASSPGRNSGNTIYF. The chain couples TRBV9 to TRBJ1-3; TRBD1 might be the D (5 bases). Germline V gene lookup returns CDR1 SGDLS and CDR2 YYNGEE. The CDR3 is 15 residues long. Trimming left V 4 bases short and J 0 bases short, with 11 bases between.